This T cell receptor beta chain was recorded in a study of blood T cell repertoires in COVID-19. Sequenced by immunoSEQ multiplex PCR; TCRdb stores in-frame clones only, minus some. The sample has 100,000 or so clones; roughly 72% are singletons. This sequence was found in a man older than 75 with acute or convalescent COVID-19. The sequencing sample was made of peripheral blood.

Here the CDR3 reads CASSEPTSSYNEQFF. In DNA, the CDR3 is TGTGCCAGCAGTGAGCCCACGAGCTCCTACAATGAGCAGTTCTTC. The rearrangement links TRBV2 to TRBJ2-1; no definite D call. This CDR3 is built from 15 residues. Germline V gives CDR1 SNHLY, CDR2 FYNNEI. Trimming stripped 3 bases from V and 0 bases from J, with 9 bases between. The full variable domain, with the rest looked up from reference TRBV2 and TRBJ2-1, is EPEVTQTPSHQVTQMGQEVILRCVPISNHLYFYWYRQILGQKVEFLVSFYNNEISEKSEIFDDQFSVERPDGSNFTLKIRSTKLEDSAMYFCASSEPTSSYNEQFFGPGTRLTVL.